This T cell receptor (beta chain) was identified during a study of T cell changes during pregnancy in multiple sclerosis. In germline, CDR1 is SGHDT, CDR2 YYEEEE. CDR3 length equals 14 residues. V was clipped by 5 bases and J by 9 bases; unmatched bases: 7. Only in-frame clones appear in the TCRdb table, and some are missing; sequencing was by immunoSEQ multiplex PCR. Here the sample spans 40,000 to 45,000 clones, about nine tenths being singletons. This receptor was obtained from a female donor in good health, enrolled as a control in a pregnancy study. This rearrangement joins TRBV5-6 to TRBJ1-6; TRBD1 agrees at 8 bases. Material: CD4+ T cells from peripheral blood mononuclear cells, obtained in the second trimester of pregnancy. The CDR3 nucleotides read TGTGCCAGCAGAAGACAGGGGATTTCTTCACCCCTCCACTTT. Amino acids: CASRRQGISSPLHF. The variable domain in full, completed from reference TRBV5-6 and TRBJ1-6, reads DAGVTQSPTHLIKTRGQQVTLRCSPKSGHDTVSWYQQALGQGPQFIFQYYEEEERQRGNFPDRFSGHQFPNYSSELNVNALLLGDSALYLCASRRQGISSPLHFGNGTRLTVT.